The 4 T cell receptor beta chains in this list originate from one sample, sequenced in a study of cytomegalovirus exposure and HLA in healthy donors. The protocol was immunoSEQ multiplex PCR, while the TCRdb copy is restricted to in-frame clones and leaves out a portion. This table holds about 160,000 clones, over 85% found once. The sample taken for sequencing was PBMCs. Every receptor here comes from a woman under 30 in good health and CMV-seropositive.

This chain uses TRBV7-8 with TRBJ2-4; D not certain. V was clipped by 1 base and J by 7 bases, with 5 bases between them. This CDR3 has 12 residues. CDR1 is SGHVS, CDR2 FQNEAQ, per germline. In DNA form, the CDR3 reads TGTGCCAGCAGCTTAGATAGCAACATTCAGTACTTC. Its translation: CASSLDSNIQYF.

The J gene is TRBJ1-1, the V gene TRBV6-5, with D perhaps matching TRBD1 (6 bases). The CDR3 has 15 amino acids. Germline loops: CDR1 MNHEY, CDR2 SVGAGI. V dropped 5 bases and J dropped 4 bases, with 17 bases sitting between them. For the CDR3, the DNA is TGTGCCAGCAGTCTCGGACAGCGACTGAGCACTGAAGCTTTCTTT. Amino acids: CASSLGQRLSTEAFF.

This chain uses TRBV15 with TRBJ2-1; D unclear. Germline V CDR1 and CDR2: LNHNV, YYDKDF (reference sequence). The CDR3 contains 15 residues. V dropped 3 bases and J dropped 5 bases, with 14 bases sitting between them. The CDR3 loop is CATSSTETANNEQFF. The CDR3 region has the DNA TGTGCCACCAGCAGCACAGAGACCGCTAACAATGAGCAGTTCTTC.

V usage is TRBV7-2 and J usage is TRBJ2-7, with TRBD2 matching over 10 bases. The J segment lost 4 bases and the V segment lost 1 base, leaving 4 bases of the junction unmatched. The CDR3 totals 15 residues. From germline, CDR1 is SGHTA and CDR2 FQGNSA. For the CDR3, the DNA is TGTGCCAGCAGCTTAGGGGCTAGCGGGGGATACGAGCAGTACTTC. Amino acid sequence: CASSLGASGGYEQYF.